A single sample gave rise to the 19 T cell receptor beta chains below, sequenced in a study of T cell changes during pregnancy in multiple sclerosis. TCRdb's table, derived via immunoSEQ multiplex PCR, lists solely in-frame clones and lacks some. The repertoire holds some 85,000 clones, 90% to 95% seen once, with under 1.2% in the top ten. Source: peripheral blood, taken in the second trimester of pregnancy. These receptors came from a female donor with multiple sclerosis, enrolled in a pregnancy study.

This chain links TRBV5-1 with TRBJ1-1; TRBD1 matches at 8 bases. Germline CDR1 and CDR2: SGHRS and YFSETQ. V was pared by 8 bases and J by 7 bases, with 13 bases of the junction left unmatched. The CDR3 extends over 14 amino acids. As DNA, the CDR3 is TGCGCCAGTGTAGCCGGGACAGGAAGCCTTGAAGCTTTCTTT. It specifies CASVAGTGSLEAFF.

This rearrangement joins TRBV7-3 to TRBJ2-5; TRBD2 might be the D (5 bases). Between the trimmed V and J ends, which lost 1 base and 4 bases, there was a span of 13 bases. The germline gives CDR1 SGHTA, CDR2 FQGTGA. CDR3 length: 15 amino acids. In nucleotides, the CDR3 is TGTGCCAGCAGCTTAAGTGGTAGCGAGGGAGAGACCCAGTACTTC. Encoded protein: CASSLSGSEGETQYF.

The chain has TRBV7-9 and TRBJ1-1; a weak D match, TRBD1 (6 bases). V was cut by 5 bases and J by 5 bases, with 18 bases left in between. This CDR3 is 15 amino acids long. Germline CDR1 and CDR2: SEHNR and FQNEAQ (reference sequence). In DNA, the CDR3 is TGTGCCAGCAGCCTATATCGGGGGGCAGGAACTGAAGCTTTCTTT. Its translation: CASSLYRGAGTEAFF.

The gene calls are TRBV5-5 and TRBJ2-4; unclear D gene. The V gene's germline CDR1 is SGHKS and CDR2 YYEKEE (reference sequence). CDR3 length equals 11 residues. The V and J ends lost 3 bases and 6 bases respectively, with 4 bases between them. The DNA for the CDR3 is TGTGCCAGCAGCTCTACAAACATTCAGTACTTC. Amino acids: CASSSTNIQYF.

The gene calls are TRBV7-9 and TRBJ2-7; D gene uncertain. The CDR3 sequence is 16 residues long. Germline CDR1 is SEHNR and CDR2 is FQNEAQ (reference sequence). V was shortened by 6 bases and J by 0 bases, with 18 bases between the two germline ends. In DNA, the CDR3 is TGTGCCAGCAGACCGCTACCCGATTACCTCTCCTACGAGCAGTACTTC. Amino acids: CASRPLPDYLSYEQYF.

The chain has TRBV6-1 and TRBJ2-1; 15 nucleotides line up with TRBD2. This CDR3 spans 16 amino acids. CDR1 is MNHNS and CDR2 is SASEGT in the germline V gene. The ends lost 3 bases at V and 7 bases at J; junction bases unmatched: 4. The CDR3 here is CASSEGTSGRRNEQFF. As DNA, the CDR3 is TGTGCCAGCAGTGAGGGGACTAGCGGGAGGAGAAATGAGCAGTTCTTC.

This chain joins TRBV7-6 and TRBJ1-1; unclear D gene. Germline V gene lookup returns CDR1 SGHVS and CDR2 FNYEAQ. This CDR3 comprises 14 residues. Trimming removed 1 base at V and 5 bases at J, with 11 bases between. For the CDR3, the DNA is TGTGCCAGCAGCTTAGGGGAGGGATGGACTGAAGCTTTCTTT. Translation gives CASSLGEGWTEAFF.

The chain joins TRBV10-3 to TRBJ2-2, with a possible D match to TRBD1 (6 bases). The germline V gene encodes CDR1 ENHRY and CDR2 SYGVKD. The CDR3 covers 13 residues. Trimming removed 10 bases at V and 0 bases at J, with 9 bases between. The CDR3 sequence: CATRTANTGELFF. CDR3 DNA: TGTGCCACCAGGACAGCGAACACCGGGGAGCTGTTTTTT.

The CDR3 DNA reads TGTGCCAGCAGTTTTCTAGCGGTGAGCTCCTACAATGAGCAGTTCTTC. It encodes CASSFLAVSSYNEQFF. The gene calls are TRBV6-5 and TRBJ2-1; 7 bases fit TRBD2. J gave up 0 bases and V 4 bases, and 6 bases lay outside the gene matches. From germline, CDR1 is MNHEY and CDR2 SVGAGI. This CDR3 has 16 residues.

CDR3 residues: CASSAQVTNQPQHF. The CDR3 bases are TGTGCCAGTAGTGCGCAGGTAACCAATCAGCCCCAGCATTTT. V gene TRBV19 combines with J gene TRBJ1-5; D remains ambiguous. The CDR3 sequence is 14 residues long. The V end lost 5 bases, the J end lost 3 bases, and 11 bases lay between the germline ends. Per germline, CDR1 LNHDA and CDR2 SQIVND (reference sequence).

This chain connects TRBV7-6 to TRBJ2-5; TRBD2 might be the D (6 bases). The CDR3 is 13 amino acids. Germline assignment: CDR1 SGHVS and CDR2 FNYEAQ. The V gene lost 7 bases and the J gene lost 4 bases, with 13 bases spanning the gap. In nucleotides, the CDR3 is TGTGCCAGCACCCCCGTCGGGGGAGAGACCCAGTACTTC. Amino acids: CASTPVGGETQYF. Full variable domain (outside the CDR3, taken from reference TRBV7-6 and TRBJ2-5): GAGVSQSPRYKVTKRGQDVALRCDPISGHVSLYWYRQALGQGPEFLTYFNYEAQQDKSGLPNDRFSAERPEGSISTLTIQRTEQRDSAMYRCASTPVGGETQYFGPGTRLLVL.

The chain links TRBV9 to TRBJ2-1, with 9 bases lining up with TRBD2. V dropped 3 bases and J dropped 10; count of bases not matched to a gene: 11. CDR1 SGDLS and CDR2 YYNGEE come from the germline V gene. The CDR3 covers 15 residues. CDR3 sequence reads: CASSETLAGSGEQFF. The CDR3 coding sequence is TGTGCCAGCAGCGAGACGCTAGCGGGGTCCGGCGAGCAGTTCTTC.

In its sample, this clone was seen once. This chain links TRBV30 with TRBJ2-5; 8 bases are shared with TRBD2. V dropped 8 bases and J dropped 2; count of bases not matched to a gene: 7. The CDR3 runs 13 residues. Germline values: CDR1 GTSNPN, CDR2 SVGIG (reference sequence). The CDR3 DNA is TGTGCCCATGGGGTAGCGGGACAAGAGACCCAGTACTTC. Protein product: CAHGVAGQETQYF.

The chain recombines TRBV11-2 with TRBJ2-7; the D is unclear. V was pared by 5 bases and J by 2 bases, with 13 bases between. The CDR3 extends over 14 amino acids. CDR1 and CDR2 (germline): SGHAT, FQNNGV. The DNA for the CDR3 is TGTGCCAGCAGCACCCCGACACGGACCTACGAGCAGTACTTC. It is translated as CASSTPTRTYEQYF.

Points on this clone: The same CDR3 arises from other DNA sequences in this sample as well. The rearrangement joins TRBV4-1 to TRBJ2-7, with D tentatively TRBD2 (5 bases). The V end was cut by 0 bases, the J end by 1 base, with 7 bases between. This CDR3 region has 14 residues. From germline, CDR1 is MGHRA and CDR2 YSYEKL. In DNA form, the CDR3 reads TGCGCCAGCAGCCAAGATCCGGGGTCCTACGAGCAGTACTTC. Protein: CASSQDPGSYEQYF.

The chain links TRBV5-1 to TRBJ2-1; 11 bases line up with TRBD2. The CDR3 is 14 residues long. Germline loops: CDR1 SGHRS, CDR2 YFSETQ. V gave up 9 bases and J gave up 4 bases; unmatched junction bases: 6. In nucleotides, the CDR3 is TGCGCCACCTTGACTAGCGGGATTTACAATGAGCAGTTCTTC. Residues: CATLTSGIYNEQFF.

This chain uses TRBV7-8 with TRBJ2-1; TRBD2 aligns across 14 bases. Germline V lookup: CDR1 SGHVS, CDR2 FQNEAQ. V shed 5 bases, J shed 7 bases, and the junction held 7 bases outside the gene matches. This CDR3 has 16 residues. CDR3 in amino acids: CASSRGLAGGYNEQFF. The CDR3 coding sequence is TGTGCCAGCAGCCGAGGACTAGCGGGAGGTTATAATGAGCAGTTCTTC.

This rearrangement joins TRBV9 to TRBJ1-5; D may be TRBD1 (5 bases). The V and J ends lost 2 bases and 3 bases respectively, with 15 bases between them. The CDR3 has 16 residues. CDR1 is SGDLS, CDR2 YYNGEE, per germline. CDR3 sequence: CASSVKRAGVNQPQHF. The CDR3 DNA follows: TGTGCCAGCAGCGTGAAGAGGGCGGGGGTCAATCAGCCCCAGCATTTT.

This chain connects TRBV6-6 to TRBJ2-1; TRBD2 matches at 7 bases. Per germline, CDR1 MNHNY and CDR2 SVGAGI (reference sequence). This CDR3 contains 15 residues. V was clipped by 0 bases and J by 8 bases; unmatched bases: 7. CDR3 sequence (DNA): TGTGCCAGCAGTTACTCTCCGACTAGCACAGATGAGCAGTTCTTC. This sequence encodes CASSYSPTSTDEQFF.